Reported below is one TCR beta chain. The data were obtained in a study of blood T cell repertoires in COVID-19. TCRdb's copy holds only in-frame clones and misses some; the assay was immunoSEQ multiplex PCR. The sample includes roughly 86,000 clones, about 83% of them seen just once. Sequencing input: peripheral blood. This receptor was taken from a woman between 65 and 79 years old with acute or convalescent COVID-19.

This CDR3 is CASSLGQNLEKLFF. DNA for the CDR3: TGTGCCAGCAGCCTGGGACAGAACCTTGAAAAACTGTTTTTT. The chain has TRBV5-4 and TRBJ1-4; 7 bases fit TRBD1. Per the germline V gene, CDR1 is SGHNT and CDR2 is YYREEE (reference sequence). The V gene end was trimmed by 4 bases and the J gene end by 7 bases; junction bases not matched to a gene: 7. This CDR3 has 14 amino acids.